Listed below are T cell receptor beta chains from one sample, sequenced in a study of radiotherapy plus CTLA-4 blockade in lung cancer. Generated by immunoSEQ multiplex PCR, the TCRdb table keeps only in-frame clones and is missing some. This sample has about 120,000 clones, with 75% to 80% found just once. This sample comprised peripheral blood, obtained from a patient treated with radiotherapy plus ipilimumab. The receptors derive from a human donor with non-small cell lung cancer who had a partial response to radiotherapy plus ipilimumab. Each CDR3 is given with its conserved first and last residue. The order of the fields is V gene, clone size, J gene, D gene, CDR3 DNA, CDR3 protein. A D gene is named only where the DNA matches it firmly. Clone size, where shown, is once, few, many, or a class for clones that have expanded.

TRBV9	-	TRBJ1-2	-	TGTGCCAGCAGCGTACACACAGACGATGGCTACACCTTC	CASSVHTDDGYTF
TRBV27	-	TRBJ2-7	TRBD2	TGTGCCAGCACCATCATAGCGGGAGCAACCTACGAGCAGTACTTC	CASTIIAGATYEQYF
TRBV7-9	-	TRBJ1-2	TRBD1	TGTGCCAGCAGCTCGGACAGGGCTTGGAATGGCTACACCTTC	CASSSDRAWNGYTF
TRBV6-5	-	TRBJ1-1	-	TGTGCCAGCGAGACAGGCGGGACTGAAGCTTTCTTT	CASETGGTEAFF
TRBV28	-	TRBJ2-7	TRBD1	TGTGCCAGCAGTCTGGACAGGGTGGCCGGGCAGTACTTC	CASSLDRVAGQYF
TRBV29-1	-	TRBJ1-1	-	TGCAGCGTACAGGGTGGCGTCACTGAAGCTTTCTTT	CSVQGGVTEAFF
TRBV6-5	-	TRBJ1-5	-	TGTGCCAGCAGTAGCCTCAATCAGCCCCAGCATTTT	CASSSLNQPQHF
TRBV5-1	-	TRBJ2-7	TRBD2	TGCGCCAGCAGCCCGGGACTAGCGGGGGACTACGAGCAGTACTTC	CASSPGLAGDYEQYF
TRBV6-6	-	TRBJ1-3	-	TGTGCCAGCAGTTACTCGGCGGTTAACTCTGGAAACACCATATATTTT	CASSYSAVNSGNTIYF
TRBV7-9	-	TRBJ2-1	TRBD2	TGTGCCAGCAGCCCGCCGCGGGGGTTGTCCTACAATGAGCAGTTCTTC	CASSPPRGLSYNEQFF
TRBV28	-	TRBJ1-5	TRBD1	TGTGCCAGCAGTTTGGGAAGGGGGCCCAATCAGCCCCAGCATTTT	CASSLGRGPNQPQHF
TRBV6-1	once	TRBJ2-1	TRBD2	TGTGCCAGCCTCCGGGGGGGCTACAATGAGCAGTTCTTC	CASLRGGYNEQFF
TRBV7-2	-	TRBJ1-3	-	TGTGCCAGCAGCTTTAATCCGGGGGGCGGAAACACCATACATTTT	CASSFNPGGGNTIHF
TRBV4-1	-	TRBJ1-2	TRBD1	TGCGCCAGCAGCAAGCAAAGACAGGGGAACCCTAATGGCTACACCTTC	CASSKQRQGNPNGYTF
TRBV19	few	TRBJ1-2	TRBD1	TGTGCCAGTAGTATGCAGGGGGGATATGGCTACACCTTC	CASSMQGGYGYTF